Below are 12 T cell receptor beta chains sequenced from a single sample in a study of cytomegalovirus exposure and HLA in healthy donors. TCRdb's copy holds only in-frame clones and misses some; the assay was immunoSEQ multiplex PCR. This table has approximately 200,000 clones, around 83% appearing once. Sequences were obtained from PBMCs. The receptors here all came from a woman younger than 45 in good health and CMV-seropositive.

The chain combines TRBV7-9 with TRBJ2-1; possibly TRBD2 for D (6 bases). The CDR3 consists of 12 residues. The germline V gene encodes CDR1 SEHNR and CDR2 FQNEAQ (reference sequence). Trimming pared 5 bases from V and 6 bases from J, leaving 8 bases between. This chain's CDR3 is CASSLGSNEQFF. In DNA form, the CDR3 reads TGTGCCAGCAGCCTCGGGAGCAATGAGCAGTTCTTC.

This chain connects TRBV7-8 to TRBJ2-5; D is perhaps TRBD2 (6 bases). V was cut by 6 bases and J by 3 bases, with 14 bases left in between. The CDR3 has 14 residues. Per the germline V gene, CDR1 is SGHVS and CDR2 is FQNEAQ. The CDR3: CASRTREVEETQYF. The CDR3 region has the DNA TGTGCCAGCAGGACCAGGGAGGTTGAAGAGACCCAGTACTTC.

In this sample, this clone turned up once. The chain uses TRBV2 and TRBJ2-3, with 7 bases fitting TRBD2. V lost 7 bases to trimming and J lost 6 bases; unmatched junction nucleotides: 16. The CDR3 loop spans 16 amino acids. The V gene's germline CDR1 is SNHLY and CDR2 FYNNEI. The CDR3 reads CASNPLGAGEGDTQYF. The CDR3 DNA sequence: TGTGCCAGCAACCCCCTCGGGGCGGGAGAGGGGGATACGCAGTATTTT.

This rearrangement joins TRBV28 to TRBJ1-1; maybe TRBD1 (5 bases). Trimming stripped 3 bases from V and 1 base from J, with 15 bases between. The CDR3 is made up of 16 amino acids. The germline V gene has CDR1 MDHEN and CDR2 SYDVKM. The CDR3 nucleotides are TGTGCCAGCAGTTTGACTAGTGGGGCCGGGAACACTGAAGCTTTCTTT. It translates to CASSLTSGAGNTEAFF.

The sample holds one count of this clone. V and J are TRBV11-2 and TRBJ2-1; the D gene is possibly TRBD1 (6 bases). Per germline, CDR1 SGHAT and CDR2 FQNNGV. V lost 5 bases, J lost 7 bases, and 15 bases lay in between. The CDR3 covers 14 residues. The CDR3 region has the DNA TGTGCCAGCAGCCTTACAGGGTCGGTAAATGAGCAGTTCTTC. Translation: CASSLTGSVNEQFF.

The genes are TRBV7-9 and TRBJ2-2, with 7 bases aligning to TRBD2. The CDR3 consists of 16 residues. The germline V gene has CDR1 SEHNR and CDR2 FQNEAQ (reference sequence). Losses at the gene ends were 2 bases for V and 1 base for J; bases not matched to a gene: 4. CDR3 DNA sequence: TGTGCCAGCAGCTTACTTCTAGCGGTGAACACCGGGGAGCTGTTTTTT. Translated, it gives CASSLLLAVNTGELFF.

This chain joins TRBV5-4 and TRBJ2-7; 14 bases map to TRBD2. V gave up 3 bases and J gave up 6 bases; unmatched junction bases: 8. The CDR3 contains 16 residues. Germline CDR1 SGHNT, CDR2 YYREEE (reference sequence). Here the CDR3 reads CASSSMTSGRASEQYF. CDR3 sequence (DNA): TGTGCCAGCAGCTCAATGACTAGCGGGAGGGCCTCCGAGCAGTACTTC.

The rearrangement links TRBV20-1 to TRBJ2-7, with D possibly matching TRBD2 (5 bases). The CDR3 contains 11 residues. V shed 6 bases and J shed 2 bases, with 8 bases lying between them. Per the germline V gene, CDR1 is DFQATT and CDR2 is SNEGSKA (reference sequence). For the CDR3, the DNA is TGCAGTGCGCCGGGGACCTACGAGCAGTACTTC. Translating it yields CSAPGTYEQYF.

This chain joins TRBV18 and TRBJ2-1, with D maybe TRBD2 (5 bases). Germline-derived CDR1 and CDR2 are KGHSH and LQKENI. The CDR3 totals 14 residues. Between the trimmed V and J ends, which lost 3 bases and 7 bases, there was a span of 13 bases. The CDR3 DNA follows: TGTGCCAGCTCACCGGGCCTAGCTGGGAATGAGCAGTTCTTC. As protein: CASSPGLAGNEQFF.

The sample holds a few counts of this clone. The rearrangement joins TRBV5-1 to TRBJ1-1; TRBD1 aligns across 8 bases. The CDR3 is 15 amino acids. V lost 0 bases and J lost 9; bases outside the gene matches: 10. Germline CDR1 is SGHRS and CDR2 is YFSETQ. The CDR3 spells CASSLDAGQVLQAFF. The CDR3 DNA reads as TGCGCCAGCAGCTTGGATGCGGGACAGGTCCTACAAGCTTTCTTT.

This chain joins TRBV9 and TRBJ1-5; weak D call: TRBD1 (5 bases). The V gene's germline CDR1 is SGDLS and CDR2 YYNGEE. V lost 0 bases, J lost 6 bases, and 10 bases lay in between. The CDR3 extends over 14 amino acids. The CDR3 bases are TGTGCCAGCAGCGTAGGACAGCCTAGTCAGCCCCAGCATTTT. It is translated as CASSVGQPSQPQHF.

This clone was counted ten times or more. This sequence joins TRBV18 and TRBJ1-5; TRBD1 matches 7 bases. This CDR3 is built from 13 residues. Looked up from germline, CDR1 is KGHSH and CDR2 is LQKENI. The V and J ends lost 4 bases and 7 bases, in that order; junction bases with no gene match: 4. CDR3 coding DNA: TGTGCCAGCTCACGAGACAGGGACCAGCCCCAGCATTTT. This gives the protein CASSRDRDQPQHF.